Below, one TCR beta chain is given with its context. What it binds is unknown. As defined, naive CD8 cells were CD45RO-negative and positively selected for CCR7, with terminally differentiated effector memory CD45RA+ cells excluded. All of the donors resided in Nashville, Tennessee, and each was a Caucasian adult. The CDR3 is 15 residues long. The ends were cut back, 1 base at V and 6 bases at J, with 14 bases in the middle. In germline, CDR1 is SGHVS, CDR2 FQNEAQ. This sample was included in a study of shared clonotypes between healthy human individuals. Study results and limitations: Clonotype sharing among donors likely depends on sequencing depth. Non-shared clonotypes showed lower generation probabilities than clonotypes common to all four donors.

Original processing methods: Filtering of immunoSEQ junctional sequences could not match full-length read filtering. Profiling relied on immunoSEQ multiplex PCR, and the TCRdb table lists in-frame clones only, not all of them. V, J and clone size reflect that table, while D and trimming were determined from the DNA. Of some 2 million clones listed, about 94% are singletons. This sequence joins TRBV7-8 and TRBJ2-3, with a possible D match to TRBD1 (5 bases). The sequencing sample was made of naive CD8+ T cells sorted from blood. The TCR sequence derives from a man between 18 and 35 years old in good health. In DNA, the CDR3 is TGTGCCAGCAGCTTAGAGGGGATCCCATCCGATACGCAGTATTTT. It encodes CASSLEGIPSDTQYF.